What follows are 17 T cell receptor beta chains derived from one specimen sequenced in a study of shared clonotypes between healthy human individuals. TCRdb's table, derived via immunoSEQ multiplex PCR, lists solely in-frame clones and lacks some. The repertoire holds 1.4 million or so clones, around 98.5% seen once, with approximately 0.4% in the top ten. The sequenced sample consisted of naive CD4+ T cells sorted from blood. Subset reported: CD45RA+ positively selected. These receptor sequences come from a man aged 30 to 45 in good health.

The chain recombines TRBV27 with TRBJ1-1; D is perhaps TRBD1 (6 bases). The germline CDR1 and CDR2 sequences are MNHEY and SMNVEV (reference sequence). CDR3 length equals 13 residues. V was shortened by 6 bases and J by 7 bases, with 15 bases between the two germline ends. DNA for the CDR3: TGTGCCAGCAGCCCTCAGGGGAGTATTGAAGCTTTCTTT. It yields the protein CASSPQGSIEAFF.

The chain uses TRBV5-1 and TRBJ2-1; the D gene is possibly TRBD1 (5 bases). In germline, CDR1 is SGHRS, CDR2 YFSETQ. The CDR3 totals 19 residues. The V and J ends lost 3 bases and 1 base respectively, with 23 bases between them. Here the CDR3 reads CASSSELLARSGSYNEQFF. The CDR3 coding sequence is TGCGCCAGCAGCTCTGAACTCCTGGCCCGGTCAGGGTCCTACAATGAGCAGTTCTTC.

The chain carries TRBV2 and TRBJ2-1; 15 bases map to TRBD2. Germline assignment: CDR1 SNHLY and CDR2 FYNNEI. The CDR3 runs 15 residues. V was clipped by 6 bases and J by 8 bases; unmatched bases: 5. The CDR3 nucleotides read TGTGCCAGCAGCAGGACTAGCGGGAGGGCGGATGAGCAGTTCTTC. It encodes CASSRTSGRADEQFF.

The gene calls are TRBV28 and TRBJ1-1; perhaps TRBD1 as D (6 bases). The V and J ends lost 6 bases and 6 bases respectively, with 11 bases between them. Looked up from germline, CDR1 is MDHEN and CDR2 is SYDVKM. The length of the CDR3 is 12 residues. This CDR3 is CASRTGAPEAFF. Written as DNA, the CDR3 is TGTGCCAGCAGGACAGGTGCCCCTGAAGCTTTCTTT.

The rearrangement uses TRBV7-9 and TRBJ2-7, with no clear D. Germline V gene sequence: CDR1 SEHNR, CDR2 FQNEAQ (reference sequence). CDR3 length: 17 amino acids. Trimming took 3 bases from V and 2 from J, leaving 20 bases between them. The CDR3: CASSLGKGTRPPYEQYF. The CDR3 region has the DNA TGTGCCAGCAGCTTGGGGAAGGGCACCCGACCACCCTACGAGCAGTACTTC.

This clone was detected once. The V gene is TRBV28, the J gene TRBJ1-4; 7 positions match TRBD1. The germline CDR1 and CDR2 sequences are MDHEN and SYDVKM. Unmatched junction bases numbered 6, after V lost 2 bases and J lost 0 bases. The CDR3 length is 17 residues. The CDR3: CASSLLRGQTTNEKLFF. CDR3 nucleotide sequence: TGTGCCAGCAGTTTACTTAGGGGGCAGACAACTAATGAAAAACTGTTTTTT.

The V gene is TRBV18, the J gene TRBJ2-1; D assignment may be TRBD1 or TRBD2 (5 bases each). V was pared by 3 bases and J by 5 bases, with 11 bases between. CDR1 is KGHSH and CDR2 is LQKENI in the germline V gene. This CDR3 is built from 14 residues. The CDR3, as DNA: TGTGCCAGCTCACCGAGGGGCATTCACAATGAGCAGTTCTTC. Amino acid sequence: CASSPRGIHNEQFF.

The chain is built from TRBV27 and TRBJ1-1, with D perhaps matching TRBD1 (5 bases). V lost 1 base and J lost 3, with 12 bases in between. This CDR3 is built from 15 residues. CDR1 is MNHEY and CDR2 is SMNVEV in the germline V gene (reference sequence). The CDR3 protein is CASSLYRQSDTEAFF. The CDR3 DNA reads TGTGCCAGCAGTTTATATAGACAGTCGGACACTGAAGCTTTCTTT.

The chain is built from TRBV7-2 and TRBJ2-7; possibly TRBD2 for D (5 bases). This CDR3 comprises 15 residues. The germline gives CDR1 SGHTA, CDR2 FQGNSA. Trimming removed 2 bases from V and 0 bases from J, with 11 bases in between. In DNA form, the CDR3 reads TGTGCCAGCAGCTTACCTAGCTCAGTCTCCTACGAGCAGTACTTC. It translates to CASSLPSSVSYEQYF.

V usage is TRBV11-2 and J usage is TRBJ2-3, with TRBD2 identical over 12 bases. The CDR3 length is 16 residues. The germline V gene has CDR1 SGHAT and CDR2 FQNNGV. The junction had 8 bases not matched to a gene; V was cut back by 6 bases and J by 4 bases. The CDR3 coding sequence is TGTGCCAGCAGTCGACTAGCGGGAGTTCGATCAGATACGCAGTATTTT. This gives the protein CASSRLAGVRSDTQYF.

In the case of this clone: Other DNA sequences within the sample encode an identical CDR3. The V gene is TRBV5-4, the J gene TRBJ2-5; TRBD2 matches 8 bases. The CDR3 totals 13 residues. The V segment lost 4 bases and the J segment 2 bases; nucleotides outside the gene matches: 1. Germline V gene data show CDR1 as SGHNT and CDR2 as YYREEE (reference sequence). The CDR3 sequence: CASSPGGQETQYF. The CDR3 DNA reads TGTGCCAGCAGCCCGGGGGGGCAAGAGACCCAGTACTTC.

CDR3: CASRSGGSTEAFF. The CDR3 bases are TGTGCCAGCAGATCCGGGGGTAGCACTGAAGCTTTCTTT. The chain joins TRBV6-1 to TRBJ1-1, with D possibly TRBD1 on 5 matching bases. CDR1 MNHNS and CDR2 SASEGT come from the germline V gene. V lost 6 bases and J 4 bases, leaving 12 bases between the germline ends. CDR3 length: 13 residues.

The J gene is TRBJ2-6, the V gene TRBV18; D gene unclear. V shed 2 bases and J shed 2 bases, with 7 bases lying between them. The germline V gene encodes CDR1 KGHSH and CDR2 LQKENI. The CDR3 runs to 15 residues. CDR3 coding DNA: TGTGCCAGCTCACCAATGGTTGCTGGGGCCAACGTCCTGACTTTC. Residues: CASSPMVAGANVLTF.

V gene TRBV28 combines with J gene TRBJ2-2; D might be TRBD1 (6 bases). This CDR3 comprises 13 residues. V gave up 3 bases and J gave up 7 bases, with 9 bases separating them. The germline V gene has CDR1 MDHEN and CDR2 SYDVKM. The CDR3, as DNA: TGTGCCAGCAGTTTTAGGACAGTCGGGGAGCTGTTTTTT. Residues: CASSFRTVGELFF.

Remarks on this clone: Other nucleotide sequences in the sample specify the same CDR3. The gene calls are TRBV28 and TRBJ1-1; possibly TRBD1 for D (5 bases). V gave up 3 bases and J gave up 2 bases, with 7 bases separating them. Germline CDR1 MDHEN, CDR2 SYDVKM. CDR3 length: 13 residues. In DNA, the CDR3 is TGTGCCAGCAGTTTGCAGGGCAACACTGAAGCTTTCTTT. It encodes CASSLQGNTEAFF.

A remark on this clone: This sample also contains other DNA sequences that code for the same CDR3. CDR3 nucleotides: TGCGCCAGCAGGGGGGGAAACACCGGGGAGCTGTTTTTT. Translating gives CASRGGNTGELFF. The chain couples TRBV10-1 to TRBJ2-2; tentatively, D is TRBD2 (6 bases). The germline V and J ends were trimmed by 6 bases and 2 bases, with 7 bases remaining between them. Looked up from germline, CDR1 is WNHNN and CDR2 is SYGVQD (reference sequence). This CDR3 has 13 residues.

The chain employs TRBV19 and TRBJ2-3, with TRBD2 identical over 8 bases. The CDR3 totals 15 residues. CDR1 is LNHDA, CDR2 SQIVND, per germline (reference sequence). The ends lost 6 bases at V and 3 bases at J; junction bases unmatched: 8. CDR3 residues: CASSPAGVGTDTQYF. The CDR3 region has the DNA TGTGCCAGTAGCCCAGCGGGAGTAGGGACAGATACGCAGTATTTT.